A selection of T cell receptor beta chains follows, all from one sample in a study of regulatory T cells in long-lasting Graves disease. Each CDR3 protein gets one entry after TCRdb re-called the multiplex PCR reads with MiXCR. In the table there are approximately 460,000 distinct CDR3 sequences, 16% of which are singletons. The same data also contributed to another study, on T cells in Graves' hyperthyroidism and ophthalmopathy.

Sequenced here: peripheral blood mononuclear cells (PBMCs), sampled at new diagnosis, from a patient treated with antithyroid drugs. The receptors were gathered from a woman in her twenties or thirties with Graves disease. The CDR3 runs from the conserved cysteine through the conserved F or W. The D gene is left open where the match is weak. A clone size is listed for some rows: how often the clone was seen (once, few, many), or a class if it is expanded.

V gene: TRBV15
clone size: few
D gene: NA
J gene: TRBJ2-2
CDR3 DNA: TGTGCCACCAGCTCTGGTTCCGGGGAGCTGTTTTTT
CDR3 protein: CATSSGSGELFF

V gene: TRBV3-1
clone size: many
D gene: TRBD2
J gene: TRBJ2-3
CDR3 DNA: TGTGCCAGCAGCCACCGTCTAGCGGGAGGGCCCGGAGATACGCAGTATTTT
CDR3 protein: CASSHRLAGGPGDTQYF

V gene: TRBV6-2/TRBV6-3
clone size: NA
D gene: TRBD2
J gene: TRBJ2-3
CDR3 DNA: TGTGCCAGCAGTCAGACTAGCGGGAGGACAGATACGCAGTATTTT
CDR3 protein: CASSQTSGRTDTQYF

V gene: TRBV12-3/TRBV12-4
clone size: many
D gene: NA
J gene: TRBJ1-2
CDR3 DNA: TGTGCCAGCAGTGTCCACCTCGGTAACTATGGCTACACCTTC
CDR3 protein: CASSVHLGNYGYTF

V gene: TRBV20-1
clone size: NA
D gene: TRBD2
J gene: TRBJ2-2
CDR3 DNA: TGCAGTGCTCGATCAGAGGGACTACTCACCGGGGAGCTGTTTTTT
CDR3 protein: CSARSEGLLTGELFF

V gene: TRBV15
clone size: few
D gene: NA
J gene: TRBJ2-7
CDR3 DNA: TGTGCCACCAGCAGGGTAAGGAACGAGCAGTACTTC
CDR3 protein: CATSRVRNEQYF

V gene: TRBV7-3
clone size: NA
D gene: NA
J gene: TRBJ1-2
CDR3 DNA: TGTGCCAGCAGCCGCAGGACACCCGAAGCTAACTATGGCTACACCTTC
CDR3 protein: CASSRRTPEANYGYTF

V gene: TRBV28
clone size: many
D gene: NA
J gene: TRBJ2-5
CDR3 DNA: TGTGCCAGCAGTTTAGGGGCGATAGAGACCCAGTACTTC
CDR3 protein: CASSLGAIETQYF

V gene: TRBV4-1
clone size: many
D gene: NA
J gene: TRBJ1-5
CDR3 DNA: TGTGCCAGCAGCCAAGGGCAGGTTAGCAATCAGCCCCAGCATTTT
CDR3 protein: CASSQGQVSNQPQHF

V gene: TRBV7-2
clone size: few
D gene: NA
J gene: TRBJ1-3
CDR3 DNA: TGTGCCAGCAGCCGCACAACAGGAAACACCATATATTTT
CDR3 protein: CASSRTTGNTIYF